This T cell receptor (beta chain) was documented in a study of blood T cell repertoires in COVID-19. Study at large: Donors in the United States, Italy and Spain gave samples during acute or convalescent COVID-19. PBMCs, B-cell-depleted T cells, or T cells were the source of the cDNA or gDNA that made up the material.

As handled by the study authors: Estimation of nucleated cell counts was performed using reference gene primer amplification. The assay was immunoSEQ multiplex PCR, and TCRdb's table has in-frame clones only and misses some. D and trimming come from the DNA, and the V and J calls and clone size come from that table. The table lists under 70,000 clones, around three quarters of them singletons, with around 10% in the top ten. The TCR comes from a human donor in a cohort sampled during active COVID-19. What was sequenced was peripheral blood.

DNA of the CDR3: TGTGCCAGCAGTTATGAGGGCCGCTCCTACAATGAGCAGTTCTTC. Translated: CASSYEGRSYNEQFF. J is TRBJ2-1 and V is TRBV6-5; tentative D call: TRBD2 (5 bases). Germline V gene lookup returns CDR1 MNHEY and CDR2 SVGAGI. V dropped 3 bases and J dropped 0 bases, with 9 bases sitting between them. The CDR3 has 15 amino acids.